This T cell receptor beta chain originates from a study of shared clonotypes between healthy human individuals. Whole-study results and caveats: What naive subsets generally showed was a larger estimated richness than memory subsets showed.

Germline V gene sequence: CDR1 SGHRS, CDR2 YFSETQ. The J segment lost 1 base and the V segment lost 4 bases, leaving 4 bases of the junction unmatched. This CDR3 is built from 15 residues. Only Caucasian adults living in Nashville, Tennessee made up the donor group. On this clone itself: Its antigen is unknown. The sample has other DNA sequences that encode this CDR3 too.

Sorted-subset replicate PCRs used about 0.2 ug of genomic DNA. This amount corresponded to some 32,000 T cell genomes. Assay used: immunoSEQ multiplex PCR; TCRdb lists only in-frame clones, some missing. This table holds 1,500,000 or so clones, 98% to 99% found once. Sample: naive CD4+ T cells sorted from blood. Subset of the sample: CD45RA+ positively selected. The gene calls are TRBV5-1 and TRBJ2-3; 9 bases are shared with TRBD2. The receptor comes from a man aged 25-45 years in good health. CDR3 sequence (DNA): TGCGCCAGCAGCCTAGCGGGACTTGGCACAGATACGCAGTATTTT. It codes for CASSLAGLGTDTQYF.